This T cell receptor beta chain is drawn from a study of high-grade serous ovarian cancer treatment subgroups. General study points: Tumors within one patient showed repertoire similarity of about 0.11 to 0.85. TCR clonal relatedness correlated positively with neoantigen level.

The protocol was immunoSEQ multiplex PCR, while the TCRdb copy is restricted to in-frame clones and leaves out a portion. The sample shows around 30,000 clones, approximately 79% of them seen only once. CDR1 and CDR2 from the germline V gene are SGDLS and YYNGEE. Trimming took 4 bases from V and 5 from J; bases not matched to a gene: 8. CDR3 length: 17 amino acids. Tumor samples were taken before definitive surgery or chemotherapy. For this clone: The antigen remains unidentified.

Specimen: tumor tissue. This clonotype was sampled from a human donor with high-grade serous ovarian cancer. This chain connects TRBV9 to TRBJ2-1; 14 bases are a match to TRBD2. In DNA, the CDR3 is TGTGCCAGCAGCACCGGGACTAGCGGGGGTCGAGACAATGAGCAGTTCTTC. It encodes CASSTGTSGGRDNEQFF. The full variable domain, rest sourced from reference TRBV9 and TRBJ2-1, is DSGVTQTPKHLITATGQRVTLRCSPRSGDLSVYWYQQSLDQGLQFLIQYYNGEERAKGNILERFSAQQFPDLHSELNLSSLELGDSALYFCASSTGTSGGRDNEQFFGPGTRLTVL.